This T cell receptor (beta chain) was captured by sequencing in a study of shared clonotypes between healthy human individuals. Study-level results: Blood was the only sampled material, and tissue repertoires likely differ. Some clonotypes were shared by all four sorted-subset donors, while others were not shared. The non-shared ones had lower generation probabilities than the shared ones.

V shed 1 base and J shed 1 base, with 10 bases lying between them. CDR1 LNHNV and CDR2 YYDKDF come from the germline V gene (reference sequence). The CDR3 runs to 15 residues. The donor cohort consisted entirely of Caucasian adults residing in Nashville, Tennessee. Under the authors' procedure: Owing to the provision of junction-only sequences devoid of quality scores by immunoSEQ, filtering differed. Method: immunoSEQ multiplex PCR; TCRdb's copy keeps in-frame clones and lacks some. V and J calls and clone size are given by that table; D and trimming were obtained from the DNA. Of about 2.3 million clones in the sample, around 93% were seen once. Concerning this clone itself: Its antigen is still unknown.

The TCR comes from a man between 18 and 35 years old in good health. Some clones in this sample may be carry-over from other donors' samples. The V and J genes are TRBV15 and TRBJ1-1; possibly TRBD1 for D (5 bases). Sequencing used naive CD4+ T cells from PBMCs. Subset described: CD45RA+ positively selected. The CDR3 loop is CATSRGGARNTEAFF. DNA for the CDR3: TGTGCCACCAGCAGAGGAGGGGCTAGGAACACTGAAGCTTTCTTT.